This TCR beta chain comes out of a study of blood T cell repertoires in COVID-19. On the study more broadly: Researchers got acute and convalescent COVID-19 samples from the United States, Italy and Spain. The cDNA or gDNA used as material had been derived from T cells, B-cell-depleted T cells, or PBMCs.

Profiled with immunoSEQ multiplex PCR; TCRdb holds only in-frame clones, not every one. Among more than 200,000 clones listed, around 84% were seen once. The source is a man between 40 and 49 years old who had recovered from COVID-19. Sequencing was carried out using PBMCs or T cells enriched from blood (not recorded which).

This chain's CDR3 is CASSRSGNTIYF. CDR3 nucleotides: TGCGCCAGCAGCCGGTCAGGGAACACCATATATTTT. The chain carries TRBV5-1 and TRBJ1-3; D perhaps matches TRBD1 (5 bases). In germline, CDR1 is SGHRS, CDR2 YFSETQ. Deletions cut 4 bases from V and 7 bases from J, with 9 bases between. This CDR3 comprises 12 residues.